This paragraph reports one TCR beta chain. The antigen this receptor binds is unknown. No base quality information exists; no much larger clone differs at one position. From the germline V gene, CDR1 is MGHRA and CDR2 is YSYEKL. At the junction V is shortened by 3 bases and J by 6 bases, with 18 bases in between. The CDR3 runs 16 residues from the cysteine to the phenylalanine. Left in the record is the CDR3 DNA by itself, 48 bases read in frame from the first base. Donors were healthy HIV-negative adults with no recently reported acute infections or vaccinations. Every donor was a Caucasian adult residing in Nashville, Tennessee, USA. CD4+ T cells were enriched through magnetic negative selection, after which naive cells were positively selected on CD45RA and the remaining negative fraction served as the memory subset. Blood was collected by leukapheresis, and PBMCs were isolated by Ficoll-Histopaque density gradient centrifugation and then cryopreserved in liquid nitrogen vapor phase. Purity and quantity of every magnetically sorted T cell population were checked by analytical flow cytometry. Each sorted fraction had its genomic DNA isolated and then quantified by UV absorbance on a Nanodrop 2000c.

TCR CDR3 regions were amplified from genomic DNA by multiplex PCR using the deep immunoSEQ assay. For each cell subset, the extracted genomic DNA was distributed evenly across all wells of several immunoSEQ 96-well plates, and each plate served as one replicate. For sorted subsets, 200 to 250 ng genomic DNA, equal to some 30,000 T cell genomes, was loaded into each replicate PCR. Purified libraries were measured with a Qubit 3.0 fluorometer, size-checked on a Bioanalyzer 2100, and measured again with the KAPA Library Quantification kit. Every immunoSEQ 96-well plate was sequenced on a separate single-read 150-cycle Illumina NextSeq 550 flow cell. In the authors' own workflow: The immunoSEQ output contained only junctional sequences without quality scores, so filtering could not match that applied to full-length reads. Sequences were annotated with PyIR, a Python wrapper for IgBLAST v1.9, using IMGT germline references to assign V/J genes and CDR3. Any read was removed if the V/J assignment was weak (E-value above 1e-6), the CDR3 was missing, or the read contained stop codons, out-of-frame junctions, or ambiguous translated residues. V3J clonotypes were defined as sequences sharing the same inferred V gene, J gene, and CDR3 amino acid sequence. Percentage overlap between repertoires was computed as shared unique clonotypes divided by the size of the smaller repertoire. Richness of each repertoire was evaluated using RTK rarefaction, the Chao1 estimator, and Recon v2.1 estimates of unobserved clonotypes. Generation probabilities for all TCRbeta clonotypes obtained by the gDNA method from several donors were computed using OLGA. TCRdb carries this immuneACCESS record with in-frame sequences only. Its versions omit some clonotypes, under half of them owing to an unresolved V gene in the studies checked, with the rest unexplained. V and J calls and clone size are copied from that table; D and trimming were computed from the DNA. Across this sample there are about 1 million clones, with about 74% seen only once. The ten largest make up approximately 1.5% of the sample.

The data stem from a study of shared clonotypes between healthy human individuals (TCRdb year 2020). As for the study more broadly: The cohort included three men and a couple of women between 18 and 49 years of age. Leukapheresis yielded between about 0.94 and 10 billion PBMCs per donor. For each donor, three plates each were used for CD4 naive and CD4 memory, two plates were used for CD8 naive, and one plate was used for CD8 memory. Libraries were prepared and TCR repertoires were sequenced by different laboratories using diverse techniques, in order to increase sequencing depth and limit assay-specific biases. The study deeply sequenced blood TCR repertoires of about 5 healthy adults to estimate repertoire size and the extent of clonotype sharing between individuals. Paper-wide results and their limitations: Pairwise subsampling led to the expectation that sequencing depth would affect the degree of clonotype sharing among donors. The genetic and exposure-history diversity represented was limited by the small number of donors. Larger estimated clonotype richness was generally found for naive subsets than for memory subsets. Across several donors, about 5.2% of naive CD4, approximately 3.6% of naive CD8, 2.3% of memory CD4, and 0.4% of memory CD8 clonotypes were shared. Incomplete sequencing was indicated by rarefaction of sorted-subset datasets, despite the large sequencing depth. Compared with non-shared clonotypes, the clonotypes found in all four sorted-subset donors had higher generation probabilities. Only blood was sampled, and tissue TCR repertoires likely differ from those in blood.

The receptor chain draws on TRBV4-1 and TRBJ1-5, with a tentative D gene TRBD1 over 5 matching bases. This receptor was identified in a young man in good health. The material sequenced was memory CD4+ T cells sorted from blood. What the cell subset or site label conveys for this sample: CD45RA-negative fraction. The CDR3 protein: CASSQAQVGRGQPQHF. The DNA reads as follows: TGCGCCAGCAGCCAGGCCCAGGTGGGGCGCGGTCAGCCCCAGCATTTT.